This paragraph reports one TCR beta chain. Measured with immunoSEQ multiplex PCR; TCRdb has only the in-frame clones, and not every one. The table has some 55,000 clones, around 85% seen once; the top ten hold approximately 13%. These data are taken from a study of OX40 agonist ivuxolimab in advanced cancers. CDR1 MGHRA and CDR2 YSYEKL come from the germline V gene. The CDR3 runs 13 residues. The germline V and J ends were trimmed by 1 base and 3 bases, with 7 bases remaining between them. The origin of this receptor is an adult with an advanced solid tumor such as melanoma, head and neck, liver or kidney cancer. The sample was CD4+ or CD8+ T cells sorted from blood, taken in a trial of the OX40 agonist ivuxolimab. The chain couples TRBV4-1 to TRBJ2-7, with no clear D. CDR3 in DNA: TGCGCCAGCAGCCAAGGAATTAGCTACGAGCAGTACTTC. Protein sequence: CASSQGISYEQYF.